This T cell receptor beta chain originates from a study of blood T cell repertoires in COVID-19. Looked up from germline, CDR1 is SGHVS and CDR2 is FQNEAQ. The length of the CDR3 is 16 residues. V gave up 1 base and J gave up 14 bases, with 23 bases separating them. Original processing notes: Using reference gene primer amplification, nucleated cell counts were estimated. The method was immunoSEQ multiplex PCR; TCRdb's version includes in-frame clones alone and lacks a portion of them. For V, J and clone size, that table is used; D and trimming come from the DNA. The profile covers around 230,000 clones, with around four fifths appearing a single time and 2% to 3% taken by the ten largest.

The source of this sequence is a woman aged 40 to 50 with active or convalescent COVID-19. The chain uses TRBV7-8 and TRBJ1-4, with a tentative D call TRBD1 (5 bases). Sequenced sample: peripheral blood. CDR3 coding DNA: TGTGCCAGCAGCTTAGGGGCCCAGGGCGGGAGGAAAACGCTGTTTTTT. Its protein product is CASSLGAQGGRKTLFF.